This TCR beta chain was found in a study of blood T cell repertoires in COVID-19. Trimming took off 4 bases at V and 5 bases at J, with 18 bases between the two ends. The CDR3 loop spans 15 amino acids. Germline CDR1 and CDR2: MDHEN and SYDVKM. Produced via immunoSEQ multiplex PCR; TCRdb's table is partial and in-frame only. The sample holds under 200,000 clones, around 74% seen once. This TCR derives from a man between 65 and 80 years old with acute or convalescent COVID-19. Sequencing was carried out using peripheral blood. The chain employs TRBV28 and TRBJ2-7; weak D call: TRBD1 (5 bases). CDR3 loop: CASSSPRQGSHEQYF. In DNA, the CDR3 is TGTGCCAGCAGTTCCCCCCGGCAGGGTTCCCACGAGCAGTACTTC.